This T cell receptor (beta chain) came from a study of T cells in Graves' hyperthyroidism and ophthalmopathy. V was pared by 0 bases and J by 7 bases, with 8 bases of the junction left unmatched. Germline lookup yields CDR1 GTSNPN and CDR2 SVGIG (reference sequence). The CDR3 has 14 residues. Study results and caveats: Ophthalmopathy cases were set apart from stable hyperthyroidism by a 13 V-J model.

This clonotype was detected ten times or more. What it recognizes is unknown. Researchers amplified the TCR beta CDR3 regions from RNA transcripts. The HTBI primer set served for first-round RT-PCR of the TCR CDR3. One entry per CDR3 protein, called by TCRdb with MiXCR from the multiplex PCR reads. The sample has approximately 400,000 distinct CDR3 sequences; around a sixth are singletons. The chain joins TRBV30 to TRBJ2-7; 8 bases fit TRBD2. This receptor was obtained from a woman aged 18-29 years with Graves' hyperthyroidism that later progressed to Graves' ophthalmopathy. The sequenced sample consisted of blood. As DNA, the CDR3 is TGTGCCTGGAGTGTCCAAGCGGGAGTGGGTGAGCAGTACTTC. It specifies CAWSVQAGVGEQYF.